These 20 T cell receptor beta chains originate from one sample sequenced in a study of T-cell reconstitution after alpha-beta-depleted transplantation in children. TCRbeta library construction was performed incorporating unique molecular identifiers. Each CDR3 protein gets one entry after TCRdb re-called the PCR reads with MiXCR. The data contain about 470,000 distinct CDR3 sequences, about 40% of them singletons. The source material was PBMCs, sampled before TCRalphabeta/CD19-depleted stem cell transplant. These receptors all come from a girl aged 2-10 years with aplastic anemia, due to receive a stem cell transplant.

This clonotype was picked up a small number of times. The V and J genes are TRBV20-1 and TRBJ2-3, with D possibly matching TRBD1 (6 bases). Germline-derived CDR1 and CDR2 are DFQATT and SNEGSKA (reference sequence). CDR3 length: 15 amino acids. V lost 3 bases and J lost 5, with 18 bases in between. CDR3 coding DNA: TGCAGTGCTAGCGACAGGACAAACGCTGGAGATACGCAGTATTTT. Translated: CSASDRTNAGDTQYF.

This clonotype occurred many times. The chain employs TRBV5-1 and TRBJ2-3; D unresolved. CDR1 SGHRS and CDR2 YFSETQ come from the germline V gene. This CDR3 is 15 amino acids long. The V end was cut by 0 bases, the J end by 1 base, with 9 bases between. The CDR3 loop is CASSLDLGGTDTQYF. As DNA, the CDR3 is TGCGCCAGCAGCTTGGATTTGGGCGGCACAGATACGCAGTATTTT.

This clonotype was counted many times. Written as DNA, the CDR3 is TGCGCCAGTTCTCGAGGGGGGCGAGGAGATACGCAGTATTTT. Translated: CASSRGGRGDTQYF. This chain connects TRBV5-1 to TRBJ2-3; D may be TRBD1 or TRBD2 (6 bases each). The CDR3 totals 14 residues. Trimming left V 8 bases short and J 5 bases short, with 18 bases between. Germline V CDR1 and CDR2: SGHRS, YFSETQ.

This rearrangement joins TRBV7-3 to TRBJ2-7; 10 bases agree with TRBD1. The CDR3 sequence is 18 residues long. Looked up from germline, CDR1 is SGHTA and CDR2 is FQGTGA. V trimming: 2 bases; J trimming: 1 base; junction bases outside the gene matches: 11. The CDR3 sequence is CASSLGGQGPRNSYEQYF. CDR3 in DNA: TGTGCCAGCAGCTTAGGGGGACAGGGGCCGCGAAATTCCTACGAGCAGTACTTC.

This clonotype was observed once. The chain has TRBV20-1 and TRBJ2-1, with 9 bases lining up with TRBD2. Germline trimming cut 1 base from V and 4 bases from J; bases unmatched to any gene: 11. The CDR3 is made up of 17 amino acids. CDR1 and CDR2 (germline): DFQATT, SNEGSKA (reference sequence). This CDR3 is CSARVPGLAGWYNEQFF. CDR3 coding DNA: TGCAGTGCTAGAGTCCCTGGGCTAGCGGGATGGTACAATGAGCAGTTCTTC.

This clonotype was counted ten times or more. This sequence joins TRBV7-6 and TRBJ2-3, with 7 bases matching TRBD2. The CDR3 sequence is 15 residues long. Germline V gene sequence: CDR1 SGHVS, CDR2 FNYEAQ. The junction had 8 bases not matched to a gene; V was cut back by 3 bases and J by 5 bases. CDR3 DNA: TGTGCCAGCAGCTTTTTATCTGGCGGGAGAGATACGCAGTATTTT. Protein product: CASSFLSGGRDTQYF.

CDR3 protein: CATSRDTHNEQFF. The CDR3 DNA reads as TGTGCCACCAGCAGGGACACACACAATGAGCAGTTCTTC. This chain joins TRBV15 and TRBJ2-1, with TRBD1 as a possible D gene (5 bases). The V end lost 3 bases, the J end lost 5 bases, and 8 bases lay between the germline ends. This CDR3 has 13 residues. Germline V gene sequence: CDR1 LNHNV, CDR2 YYDKDF (reference sequence). The whole variable domain, remainder taken from reference TRBV15 and TRBJ2-1, is DAMVIQNPRYQVTQFGKPVTLSCSQTLNHNVMYWYQQKSSQAPKLLFHYYDKDFNNEADTPDNFQSRRPNTSFCFLDIRSPGLGDTAMYLCATSRDTHNEQFFGPGTRLTVL.

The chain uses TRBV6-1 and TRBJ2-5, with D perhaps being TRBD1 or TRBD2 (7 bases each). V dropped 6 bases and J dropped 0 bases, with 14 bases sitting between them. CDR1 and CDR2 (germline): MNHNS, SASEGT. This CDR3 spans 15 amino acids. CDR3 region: CASRQGRGYQETQYF. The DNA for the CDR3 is TGTGCCAGCAGACAGGGGAGGGGGTACCAAGAGACCCAGTACTTC.

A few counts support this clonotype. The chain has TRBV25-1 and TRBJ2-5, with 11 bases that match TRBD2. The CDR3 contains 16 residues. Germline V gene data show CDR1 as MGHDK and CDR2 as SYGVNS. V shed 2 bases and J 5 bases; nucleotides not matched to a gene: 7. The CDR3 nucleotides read TGTGCCAGCAGTGAAGGACTAGCGGGTCCTCCGGAGACCCAGTACTTC. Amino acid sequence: CASSEGLAGPPETQYF.

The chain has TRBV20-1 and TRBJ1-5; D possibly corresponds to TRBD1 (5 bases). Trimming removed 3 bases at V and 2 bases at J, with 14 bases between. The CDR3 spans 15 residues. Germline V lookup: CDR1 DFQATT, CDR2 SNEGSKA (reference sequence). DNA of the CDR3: TGCAGTGCTAGCCAGGGTAATCCTCGCAATCAGCCCCAGCATTTT. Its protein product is CSASQGNPRNQPQHF.

CDR3 bases: TGTGCCAGCAGCCCGTTACTAGGCCCCTACAATGAGCAGTTCTTC. It codes for CASSPLLGPYNEQFF. The J gene is TRBJ2-1, the V gene TRBV7-2; D may be TRBD2 (5 bases). V lost 5 bases and J 2 bases, leaving 13 bases between the germline ends. The germline V gene encodes CDR1 SGHTA and CDR2 FQGNSA. The CDR3 covers 15 residues.

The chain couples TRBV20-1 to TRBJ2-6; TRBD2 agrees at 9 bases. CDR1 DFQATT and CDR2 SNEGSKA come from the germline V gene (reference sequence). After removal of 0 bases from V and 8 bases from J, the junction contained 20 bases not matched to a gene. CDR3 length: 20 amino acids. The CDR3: CSARESGLGGRASLTNVLTF. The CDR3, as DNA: TGCAGTGCTAGAGAATCGGGCCTTGGCGGGAGGGCCTCTTTGACCAACGTCCTGACTTTC.

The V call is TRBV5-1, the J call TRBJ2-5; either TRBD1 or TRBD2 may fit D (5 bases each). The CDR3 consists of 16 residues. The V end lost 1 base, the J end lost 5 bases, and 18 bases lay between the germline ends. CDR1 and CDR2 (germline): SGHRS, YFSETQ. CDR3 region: CASSLFPTGTGETQYF. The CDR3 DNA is TGCGCCAGCAGCTTGTTCCCCACGGGGACCGGGGAGACCCAGTACTTC.

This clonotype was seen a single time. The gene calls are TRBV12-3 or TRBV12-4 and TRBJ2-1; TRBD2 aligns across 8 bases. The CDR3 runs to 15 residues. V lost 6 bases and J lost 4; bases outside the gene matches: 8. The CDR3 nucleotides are TGTGCCAGCAGCCAACGAGCGGGAGTGTACAATGAGCAGTTCTTC. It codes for CASSQRAGVYNEQFF.

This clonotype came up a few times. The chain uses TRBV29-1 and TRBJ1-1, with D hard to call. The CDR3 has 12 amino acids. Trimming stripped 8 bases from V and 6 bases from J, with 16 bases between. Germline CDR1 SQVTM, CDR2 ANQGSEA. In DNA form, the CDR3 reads TGCAGCACTTCTCCTACCATGGCTGAAGCTTTCTTT. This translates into CSTSPTMAEAFF.

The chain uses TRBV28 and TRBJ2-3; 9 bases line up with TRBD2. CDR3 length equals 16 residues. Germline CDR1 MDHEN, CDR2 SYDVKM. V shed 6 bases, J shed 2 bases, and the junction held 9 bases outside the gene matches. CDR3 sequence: CASRRTPSGITDTQYF. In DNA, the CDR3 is TGTGCCAGCAGACGAACCCCTAGCGGGATCACAGATACGCAGTATTTT. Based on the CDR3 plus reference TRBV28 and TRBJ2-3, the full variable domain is DVKVTQSSRYLVKRTGEKVFLECVQDMDHENMFWYRQDPGLGLRLIYFSYDVKMKEKGDIPEGYSVSREKKERFSLILESASTNQTSMYLCASRRTPSGITDTQYFGPGTRLTVL.

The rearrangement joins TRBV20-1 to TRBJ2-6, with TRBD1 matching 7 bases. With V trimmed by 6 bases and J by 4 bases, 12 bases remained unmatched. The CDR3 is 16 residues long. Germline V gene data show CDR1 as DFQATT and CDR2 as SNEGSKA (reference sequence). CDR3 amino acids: CSALGQARVGANVLTF. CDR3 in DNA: TGCAGTGCACTCGGACAGGCCCGCGTGGGGGCCAACGTCCTGACTTTC.

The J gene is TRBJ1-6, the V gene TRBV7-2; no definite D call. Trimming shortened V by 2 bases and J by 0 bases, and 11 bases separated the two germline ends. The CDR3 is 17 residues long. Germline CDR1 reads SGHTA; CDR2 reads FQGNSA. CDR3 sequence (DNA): TGTGCCAGCAGCTTAAAACAGCTGAGCTCCTATAATTCACCCCTCCACTTT. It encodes CASSLKQLSSYNSPLHF.

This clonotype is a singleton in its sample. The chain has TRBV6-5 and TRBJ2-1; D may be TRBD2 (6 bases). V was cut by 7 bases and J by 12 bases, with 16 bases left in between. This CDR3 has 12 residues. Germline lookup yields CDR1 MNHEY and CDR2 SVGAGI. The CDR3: CASTGGIGGQFF. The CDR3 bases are TGTGCCAGCACGGGCGGGATTGGGGGGCAGTTCTTC.

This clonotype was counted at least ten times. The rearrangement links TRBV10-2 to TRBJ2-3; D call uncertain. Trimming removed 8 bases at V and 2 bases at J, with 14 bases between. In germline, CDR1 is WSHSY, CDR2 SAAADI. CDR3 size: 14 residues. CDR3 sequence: CASLRQADTDTQYF. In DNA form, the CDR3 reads TGCGCCAGCTTAAGGCAGGCAGACACAGATACGCAGTATTTT.